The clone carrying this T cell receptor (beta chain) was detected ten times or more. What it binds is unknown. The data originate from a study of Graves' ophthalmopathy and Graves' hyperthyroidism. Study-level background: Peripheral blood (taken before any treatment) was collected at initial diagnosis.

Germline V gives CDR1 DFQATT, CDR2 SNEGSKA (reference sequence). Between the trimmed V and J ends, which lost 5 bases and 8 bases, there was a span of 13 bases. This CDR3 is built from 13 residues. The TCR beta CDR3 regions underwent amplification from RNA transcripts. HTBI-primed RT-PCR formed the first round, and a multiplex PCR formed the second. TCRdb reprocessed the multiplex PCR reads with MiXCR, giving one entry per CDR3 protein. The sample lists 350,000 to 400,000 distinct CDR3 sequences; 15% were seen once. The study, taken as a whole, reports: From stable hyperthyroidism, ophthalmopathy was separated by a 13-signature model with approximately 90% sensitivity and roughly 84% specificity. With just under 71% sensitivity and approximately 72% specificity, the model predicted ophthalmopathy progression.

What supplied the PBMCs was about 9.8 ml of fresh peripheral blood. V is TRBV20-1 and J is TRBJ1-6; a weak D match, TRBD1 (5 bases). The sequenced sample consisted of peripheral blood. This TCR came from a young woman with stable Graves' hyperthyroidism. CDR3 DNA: TGCAGTGCTCGGGACGGCAATTATTCACCCCTCCACTTT. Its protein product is CSARDGNYSPLHF.